This is a list of T cell receptor beta chains from one sample in a study of technical replicates of blood from several donors. Repertoires were generated with immunoSEQ multiplex PCR, while TCRdb's copy carries only in-frame clones and drops some. The data hold 76,000 or so clones, with around 86% observed a single time. The specimen sequenced was PBMCs. These receptors were collected from a human donor in good health. Some clones in this sample may be carry-over from other donors' samples. CDR3s include the opening cysteine and the closing phenylalanine or tryptophan. Each record gives: V gene, clone size, D gene, J gene, CDR3 protein, CDR3 DNA. D genes are given only for firm matches. Rows may omit the clone size; those that give it use once, few, many or a size class.

>TRBV5-1|.|TRBD2|TRBJ2-1
CASSSALAVNEQFF
TGCGCCAGCAGCTCGGCACTAGCGGTCAATGAGCAGTTCTTC
>TRBV6-5|.|.|TRBJ1-2
CASSYREKNYGYTF
TGTGCCAGCAGTTACCGGGAGAAGAACTATGGCTACACCTTC
>TRBV4-3|.|.|TRBJ1-4
CASSHLVVGANEKLFF
TGCGCCAGCAGCCACCTCGTCGTGGGAGCTAATGAAAAACTGTTTTTT
>TRBV4-3|.|TRBD1|TRBJ1-2
CASSQARGQGVYGYTF
TGCGCCAGCAGCCAAGCCCGAGGACAGGGAGTTTATGGCTACACCTTC
>TRBV6-6|.|.|TRBJ1-1
CASSYQGPNTEAFF
TGTGCCAGCAGTTACCAGGGGCCGAACACTGAAGCTTTCTTT
>TRBV10-3|.|.|TRBJ2-3
CAISAAGYTDTQYF
TGTGCCATCAGTGCGGCGGGGTACACAGATACGCAGTATTTT
>TRBV25-1|once|.|TRBJ1-2
CASSETDYGYTF
TGTGCCAGCAGTGAGACAGACTATGGCTACACCTTC
>TRBV7-7|.|.|TRBJ2-1
CASSRLGGSEQFF
TGTGCCAGCAGCCGACTAGGTGGGAGTGAGCAGTTCTTC
>TRBV2|few|TRBD1|TRBJ1-1
CASSEDRVNTEAFF
TGTGCCAGCAGCGAGGACAGGGTGAACACTGAAGCTTTCTTT
>TRBV15|.|TRBD2|TRBJ2-3
CATSRLIAGEADTQYF
TGTGCCACCAGCAGGCTGATAGCGGGAGAGGCAGATACGCAGTATTTT
>TRBV5-1|.|TRBD1|TRBJ2-7
CASSLVGGTGEYEQYF
TGCGCCAGCAGCTTGGTCGGCGGGACAGGCGAATACGAGCAGTACTTC
>TRBV27|.|.|TRBJ2-3
CASSWGGGPDTQYF
TGTGCCAGCAGTTGGGGGGGCGGCCCAGATACGCAGTATTTT
>TRBV12-5|.|.|TRBJ1-1
CASGLGLAVNTEAFF
TGTGCTAGTGGTTTGGGACTCGCGGTGAACACTGAAGCTTTCTTT
>TRBV6-1|.|.|TRBJ1-1
CAKNDSNTEAFF
TGTGCCAAAAACGACAGTAACACTGAAGCTTTCTTT
>TRBV7-2|once|.|TRBJ2-1
CASSLRDFSYNEQFF
TGTGCCAGCAGCTTGCGGGATTTTTCCTACAATGAGCAGTTCTTC
>TRBV4-2|.|TRBD1|TRBJ1-1
CASSEDRVNTEAFF
TGTGCCAGCAGCGAGGACAGGGTAAACACTGAAGCTTTCTTT
>TRBV6-1|.|.|TRBJ2-1
CASSGSGTVGGEQFF
TGTGCCAGTAGTGGGTCCGGGACGGTCGGGGGTGAGCAGTTCTTC
>TRBV7-3|few|TRBD1|TRBJ1-1
CASSGQGLAEAFF
TGTGCCAGCAGCGGACAGGGTTTAGCTGAAGCTTTCTTT
>TRBV4-2|.|TRBD2|TRBJ2-5
CASSQGASGDEETQYF
TGTGCCAGCAGCCAAGGTGCTAGCGGGGACGAGGAGACCCAGTACTTC
>TRBV6-5|.|TRBD1|TRBJ2-2
CASRTGDTGELFF
TGTGCCAGCAGGACAGGGGACACCGGGGAGCTGTTTTTT
>TRBV6-5|.|.|TRBJ1-5
CASRAGTLSNQPQHF
TGTGCCAGCAGGGCCGGGACACTCAGCAATCAGCCCCAGCATTTT
>TRBV4-2|few|.|TRBJ1-1
CASSQDQGILGENTEAFF
TGTGCCAGCAGCCAAGATCAGGGGATACTGGGGGAGAACACTGAAGCTTTCTTT
>TRBV7-2|.|TRBD2|TRBJ2-1
CASGGGVNNEQFF
TGTGCCAGTGGCGGGGGGGTAAACAATGAGCAGTTCTTC